The 24 T cell receptor beta chains below were found in one sample sequenced in a study of T cell responses to AZD1222 COVID-19 vaccine. Assay used: immunoSEQ multiplex PCR; TCRdb lists only in-frame clones, some missing. This sample carries approximately 160,000 clones, 90% of them seen once, and the ten largest clones take 2.5% to 3.5%. The sample in question was peripheral blood, obtained on day 0 of AZD1222 vaccination. These receptor sequences come from an adult in good health.

The chain carries TRBV6-4 and TRBJ2-2, with D maybe TRBD1 (6 bases). This CDR3 has 18 amino acids. Germline V gene data show CDR1 as MRHNA and CDR2 as SNTAGT. The ends were cut back, 0 bases at V and 7 bases at J, with 21 bases in the middle. CDR3 region: CASSDSLQGIKTGGELFF. CDR3 DNA sequence: TGTGCCAGCAGTGACTCCCTTCAGGGGATAAAAACGGGCGGGGAGCTGTTTTTT.

The V gene is TRBV27, the J gene TRBJ1-2; 9 bases agree with TRBD1. The CDR3 extends over 15 amino acids. The V gene end was trimmed by 7 bases and the J gene end by 8 bases; junction bases not matched to a gene: 14. Germline CDR1 and CDR2: MNHEY and SMNVEV (reference sequence). Here the CDR3 reads CASNPRGGQGYGYTF. In DNA form, the CDR3 reads TGTGCCAGCAACCCTAGGGGGGGACAGGGTTACGGCTACACCTTC.

The chain recombines TRBV3-1 (or the pseudogene TRBV3-2) with TRBJ2-5; D unresolved. CDR3 size: 14 residues. Per the germline V gene, CDR1 is LGHDT and CDR2 is YNNKEL (reference sequence). The V and J ends lost 5 bases and 3 bases respectively, with 13 bases between them. The CDR3 loop reads CASSSWQTKETQYF. CDR3 nucleotide sequence: TGTGCCAGCAGCTCTTGGCAGACCAAAGAGACCCAGTACTTC.

The V gene is TRBV25-1, the J gene TRBJ1-3; the D is unclear. Looked up from germline, CDR1 is MGHDK and CDR2 is SYGVNS. This CDR3 comprises 15 residues. Deletions cut 1 base from V and 0 bases from J, with 7 bases between. CDR3 in amino acids: CASSESWSSGNTIYF. CDR3 nucleotide sequence: TGTGCCAGCAGTGAATCCTGGTCCTCTGGAAACACCATATATTTT.

Regarding this clone: Sequence at one end of the junction differs from germline and may be a read error. V is TRBV2 and J is TRBJ2-5; D possibly corresponds to TRBD1 (8 bases). Germline assignment: CDR1 SNHLY and CDR2 FYNNEI. CDR3 length: 14 amino acids. In DNA, the CDR3 is TGTGCCAGCAGAGAAGGACAGGGAGGGGAGACCCAGTACTTC. This sequence encodes CASREGQGGETQYF.

V and J are TRBV19 and TRBJ2-3; 9 bases agree with TRBD1. The CDR3 has 16 amino acids. The germline V gene encodes CDR1 LNHDA and CDR2 SQIVND (reference sequence). J was trimmed by 5 bases and V by 9 bases; bases with no gene match: 15. As DNA, the CDR3 is TGTGCCAGCCTCCGCCCCGGGACAGGGTTCGGAGATACGCAGTATTTT. This codes for CASLRPGTGFGDTQYF.

The chain combines TRBV5-6 with TRBJ1-6, with 10 positions matching TRBD1. Germline V gene lookup returns CDR1 SGHDT and CDR2 YYEEEE. V was clipped by 2 bases and J by 10 bases; unmatched bases: 3. The CDR3 has 14 amino acids. CDR3 in DNA: TGTGCCAGCAGCTTACCGGGACAGGGGTCACCCCTCCACTTT. Amino acid sequence: CASSLPGQGSPLHF.

V usage is TRBV6-5 and J usage is TRBJ2-1; D remains unclear. Trimming took 6 bases from V and 8 from J, leaving 11 bases between them. Germline loops: CDR1 MNHEY, CDR2 SVGAGI. The CDR3 sequence is 12 residues long. CDR3 loop: CASSHASHEQFF. The CDR3 nucleotides read TGTGCCAGCAGCCACGCTTCCCATGAGCAGTTCTTC.

This clone was seen just once. Other DNA sequences in the sample encode the same CDR3. This sequence joins TRBV7-3 and TRBJ2-3; TRBD2 agrees at 11 bases. Per the germline V gene, CDR1 is SGHTA and CDR2 is FQGTGA. With 5 bases clipped from V and 4 bases from J, the junction kept 5 bases outside the gene matches. CDR3 size: 15 residues. CDR3 sequence (DNA): TGTGCCAGCAGCCCTCTAGCGGGGGGCGCAGATACGCAGTATTTT. Translation gives CASSPLAGGADTQYF.

The V gene is TRBV11-3, the J gene TRBJ2-6; D is perhaps TRBD1 or TRBD2 (6 bases each). The V and J ends lost 5 bases and 2 bases respectively, with 10 bases between them. CDR1 SGHNT and CDR2 YENEEA come from the germline V gene. The CDR3 sequence is 15 residues long. The CDR3 loop reads CASSPGGTGANVLTF. DNA for the CDR3: TGTGCCAGCAGCCCCGGGGGCACTGGGGCCAACGTCCTGACTTTC.

The J gene is TRBJ2-3, the V gene TRBV29-1; possible D gene TRBD1, 5 bases. V dropped 6 bases and J dropped 1 base, with 5 bases sitting between them. Germline V gene lookup returns CDR1 SQVTM and CDR2 ANQGSEA. The CDR3 runs 11 residues. The CDR3 is CSVGGTDTQYF. The DNA of the CDR3 is TGCAGCGTAGGGGGCACAGATACGCAGTATTTT.

This rearrangement joins TRBV2 to TRBJ1-5; no clear D gene. The CDR3 length is 15 residues. Germline V gene lookup returns CDR1 SNHLY and CDR2 FYNNEI. Trimming cost V 10 bases and J 0 bases, with 16 bases left between them. CDR3 DNA: TGTGCCACCGGTGGGCCGGGTACTAGCAATCAGCCCCAGCATTTT. Encoded protein: CATGGPGTSNQPQHF.

V is TRBV6-6 and J is TRBJ2-3; 8 positions match TRBD2. The V and J ends lost 5 bases and 0 bases, in that order; junction bases with no gene match: 10. Germline-derived CDR1 and CDR2 are MNHNY and SVGAGI (reference sequence). This CDR3 spans 17 amino acids. The CDR3 loop is CASSQEMGTRSTDTQYF. CDR3 coding DNA: TGTGCCAGCAGTCAGGAGATGGGGACTAGAAGCACAGATACGCAGTATTTT.

This clone appeared once. The chain joins TRBV30 to TRBJ2-4; D might be TRBD1 (5 bases). Looked up from germline, CDR1 is GTSNPN and CDR2 is SVGIG (reference sequence). This CDR3 has 14 amino acids. V lost 0 bases to trimming and J lost 6 bases, with 12 bases between them. The CDR3 here is CAWSVGAGINIQYF. In DNA, the CDR3 is TGTGCCTGGAGTGTAGGGGCAGGCATAAACATTCAGTACTTC.

The table lists this clone with a count of one. The chain recombines TRBV27 with TRBJ2-3, with 9 bases lining up with TRBD2. V shed 0 bases and J 1 base; nucleotides not matched to a gene: 5. Germline CDR1 and CDR2: MNHEY and SMNVEV (reference sequence). The CDR3 is 17 residues long. The CDR3 loop reads CASSLSGLARGTDTQYF. The CDR3 nucleotides are TGTGCCAGCAGTTTATCGGGACTAGCCCGTGGCACAGATACGCAGTATTTT.

The chain recombines TRBV27 with TRBJ1-5; 7 bases line up with TRBD1. Germline lookup yields CDR1 MNHEY and CDR2 SMNVEV (reference sequence). This CDR3 region has 17 residues. Trimming cost V 3 bases and J 0 bases; bases outside gene matches: 8. The CDR3 sequence is CASSLDRRSYSNQPQHF. Here the CDR3 DNA reads TGTGCCAGCAGTTTGGACAGGCGCAGTTATAGCAATCAGCCCCAGCATTTT.

The V and J genes are TRBV6-2 or TRBV6-3 and TRBJ2-1; a possible D gene is TRBD2 (5 bases). Germline loops: CDR1 MNHEY, CDR2 SVGEGT. The V and J ends lost 2 bases and 2 bases respectively, with 10 bases between them. The CDR3 sequence is 15 residues long. The CDR3 sequence: CASSYTGNPYNEQFF. The CDR3 bases are TGTGCCAGCAGTTACACCGGGAACCCCTACAATGAGCAGTTCTTC.

This clone is a singleton in its sample. This rearrangement joins TRBV6-5 to TRBJ1-2; 9 bases match TRBD1. CDR1 and CDR2 from the germline V gene are MNHEY and SVGAGI. The CDR3 consists of 12 residues. Trimming removed 6 bases from V and 5 bases from J; junction bases left unmatched: 1. The CDR3 loop is CASSDRGYGYTF. The CDR3 bases are TGTGCCAGCAGCGACAGGGGGTATGGCTACACCTTC.

The sample holds a few counts of this clone. This sequence joins TRBV6-4 and TRBJ2-2; no clear D gene. The V gene lost 3 bases and the J gene lost 1 base, with 3 bases spanning the gap. The CDR3 runs 13 residues. Per germline, CDR1 MRHNA and CDR2 SNTAGT. The CDR3 reads CASSEKNTGELFF. Here the CDR3 DNA reads TGTGCCAGCAGTGAAAAGAACACCGGGGAGCTGTTTTTT.

CDR3 loop: CASRSGQGGETQYF. The CDR3 DNA reads TGTGCCAGCAGGTCCGGACAGGGGGGAGAGACCCAGTACTTC. The chain combines TRBV27 with TRBJ2-5; 10 bases agree with TRBD1. This CDR3 is 14 amino acids long. V gave up 6 bases and J gave up 4 bases; unmatched junction bases: 5. From germline, CDR1 is MNHEY and CDR2 SMNVEV (reference sequence).

The sample holds one count of this clone. J is TRBJ1-2 and V is TRBV5-4; tentative D call: TRBD1 (5 bases). Germline V gene sequence: CDR1 SGHNT, CDR2 YYREEE (reference sequence). Trimming stripped 4 bases from V and 0 bases from J, with 19 bases between. The CDR3 covers 17 residues. The CDR3 sequence is CASSPGQGPGTNYGYTF. The CDR3 DNA follows: TGTGCCAGCAGCCCAGGGCAAGGGCCCGGAACTAACTATGGCTACACCTTC. The variable domain in full, completed from reference TRBV5-4 and TRBJ1-2, reads ETGVTQSPTHLIKTRGQQVTLRCSSQSGHNTVSWYQQALGQGPQFIFQYYREEENGRGNFPPRFSGLQFPNYSSELNVNALELDDSALYLCASSPGQGPGTNYGYTFGSGTRLTVV.

The chain couples TRBV2 to TRBJ1-5, with D unclear. Per germline, CDR1 SNHLY and CDR2 FYNNEI. V was pared by 2 bases and J by 2 bases, with 7 bases between. The CDR3 is 14 residues long. The CDR3 sequence is CASSENPGNQPQHF. The CDR3 DNA reads as TGTGCCAGCAGTGAAAACCCAGGCAATCAGCCCCAGCATTTT.

This clone was observed a single time. This sample also contains other DNA sequences that code for the same CDR3. The chain carries TRBV5-1 and TRBJ1-5; D not certain. CDR1 SGHRS and CDR2 YFSETQ come from the germline V gene. V was trimmed by 0 bases and J by 0 bases, leaving 7 bases between them. CDR3 length: 15 residues. The CDR3 region has the DNA TGCGCCAGCAGCTTGGACGGGTATAGCAATCAGCCCCAGCATTTT. Its protein product is CASSLDGYSNQPQHF.

The rearrangement uses TRBV5-6 and TRBJ1-2; D possibly corresponds to TRBD1 (5 bases). The length of the CDR3 is 15 residues. The V gene lost 4 bases and the J gene lost 5 bases, with 18 bases spanning the gap. Germline values: CDR1 SGHDT, CDR2 YYEEEE. This CDR3 reads CASSPTFSGEYGYTF. The CDR3 nucleotides read TGTGCCAGCAGCCCAACGTTTTCGGGGGAGTATGGCTACACCTTC. Looking up the rest from reference TRBV5-6 and TRBJ1-2 gives the full variable domain: DAGVTQSPTHLIKTRGQQVTLRCSPKSGHDTVSWYQQALGQGPQFIFQYYEEEERQRGNFPDRFSGHQFPNYSSELNVNALLLGDSALYLCASSPTFSGEYGYTFGSGTRLTVV.